This T cell receptor (beta chain) was sequenced during a study of cytomegalovirus exposure and HLA in healthy donors. The CDR3 spans 13 residues. The germline gives CDR1 MDHEN, CDR2 SYDVKM. The trim removed 7 bases at V and 4 bases at J, leaving 5 bases unmatched. In the PCR, 60 Vbeta and 13 Jbeta primers were used. The repertoire was sequenced with immunoSEQ multiplex PCR; TCRdb's copy has only in-frame clones and lacks some. The profile shows 110,000 or so clones, 74% of them singletons. This sequence joins TRBV28 and TRBJ1-1; 8 bases map to TRBD1. The receptor comes from a human donor in good health. Material for sequencing was PBMCs. The DNA for the CDR3 is TGTGCCAGCAAGGACAGGGCACGCACTGAAGCTTTCTTT. Encoded protein: CASKDRARTEAFF.